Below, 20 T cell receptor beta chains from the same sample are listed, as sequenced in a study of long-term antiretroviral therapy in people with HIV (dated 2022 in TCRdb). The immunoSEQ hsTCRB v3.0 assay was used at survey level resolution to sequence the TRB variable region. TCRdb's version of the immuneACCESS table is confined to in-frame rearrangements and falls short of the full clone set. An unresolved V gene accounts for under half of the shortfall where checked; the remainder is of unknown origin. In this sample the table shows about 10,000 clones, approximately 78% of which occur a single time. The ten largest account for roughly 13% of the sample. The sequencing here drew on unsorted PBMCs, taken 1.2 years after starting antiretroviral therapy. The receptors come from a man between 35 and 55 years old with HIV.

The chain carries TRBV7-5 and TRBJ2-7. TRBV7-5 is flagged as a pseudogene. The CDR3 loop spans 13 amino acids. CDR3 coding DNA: TGTGCCAGCAGTCTCGGGGCCCCCTACGAGCAGTACTTC. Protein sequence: CASSLGAPYEQYF.

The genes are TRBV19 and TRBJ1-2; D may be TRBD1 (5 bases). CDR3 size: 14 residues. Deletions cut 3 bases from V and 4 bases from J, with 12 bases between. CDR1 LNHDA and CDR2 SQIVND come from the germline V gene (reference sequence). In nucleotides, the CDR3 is TGTGCCAGTAGTATTTCGTTCACAGGCTATGGCTACACCTTC. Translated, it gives CASSISFTGYGYTF. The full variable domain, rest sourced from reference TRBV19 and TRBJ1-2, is DGGITQSPKYLFRKEGQNVTLSCEQNLNHDAMYWYRQDPGQGLRLIYYSQIVNDFQKGDIAEGYSVSREKKESFPLTVTSAQKNPTAFYLCASSISFTGYGYTFGSGTRLTVV.

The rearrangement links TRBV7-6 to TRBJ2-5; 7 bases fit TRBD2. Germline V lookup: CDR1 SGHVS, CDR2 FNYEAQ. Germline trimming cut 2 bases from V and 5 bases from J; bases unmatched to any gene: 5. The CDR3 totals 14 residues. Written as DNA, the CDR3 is TGTGCCAGCAGCTTATATTGGCGGGAGGAGACCCAGTACTTC. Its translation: CASSLYWREETQYF.

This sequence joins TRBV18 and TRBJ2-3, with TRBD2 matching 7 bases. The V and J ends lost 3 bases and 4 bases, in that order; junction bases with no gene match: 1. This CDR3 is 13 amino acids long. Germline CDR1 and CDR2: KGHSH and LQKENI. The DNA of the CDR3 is TGTGCCAGCTCACCGGGAGGGCCAGATACGCAGTATTTT. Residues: CASSPGGPDTQYF.

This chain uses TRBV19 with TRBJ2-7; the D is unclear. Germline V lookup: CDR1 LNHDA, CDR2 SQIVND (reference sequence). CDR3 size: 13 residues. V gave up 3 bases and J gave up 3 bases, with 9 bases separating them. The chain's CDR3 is CASSISDRYEQYF. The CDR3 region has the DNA TGTGCCAGTAGTATCTCCGACCGCTACGAGCAGTACTTC.

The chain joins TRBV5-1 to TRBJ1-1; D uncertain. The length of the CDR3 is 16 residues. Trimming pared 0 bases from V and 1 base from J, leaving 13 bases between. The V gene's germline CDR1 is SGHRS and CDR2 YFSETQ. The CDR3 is CASSLGGRPSNTEAFF. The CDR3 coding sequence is TGCGCCAGCAGCTTGGGAGGGAGGCCATCGAACACTGAAGCTTTCTTT.

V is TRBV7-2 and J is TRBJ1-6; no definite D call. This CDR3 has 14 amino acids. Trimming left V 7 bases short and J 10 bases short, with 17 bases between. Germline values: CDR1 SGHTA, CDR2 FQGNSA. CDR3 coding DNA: TGTGCCAGCACCCCTCCGGGGTCAGAGTCACCCCTCCACTTT. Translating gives CASTPPGSESPLHF.

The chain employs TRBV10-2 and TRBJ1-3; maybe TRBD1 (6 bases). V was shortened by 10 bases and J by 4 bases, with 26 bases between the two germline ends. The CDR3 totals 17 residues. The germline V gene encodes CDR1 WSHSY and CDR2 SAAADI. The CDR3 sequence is CATSDQTGWSVGNTIYF. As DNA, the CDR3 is TGCGCCACCTCCGACCAGACAGGCTGGTCAGTCGGAAACACCATATATTTT.

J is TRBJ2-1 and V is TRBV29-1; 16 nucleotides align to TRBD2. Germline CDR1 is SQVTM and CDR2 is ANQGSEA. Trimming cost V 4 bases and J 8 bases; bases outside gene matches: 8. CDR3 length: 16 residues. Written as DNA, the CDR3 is TGCAGCGTTGGGGGACTAGCGGGGGGGCCTGTAGATGAGCAGTTCTTC. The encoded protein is CSVGGLAGGPVDEQFF.

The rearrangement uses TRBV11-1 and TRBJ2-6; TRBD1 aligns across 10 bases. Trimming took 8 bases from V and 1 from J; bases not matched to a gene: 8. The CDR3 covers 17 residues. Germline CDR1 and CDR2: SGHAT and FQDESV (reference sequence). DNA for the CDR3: TGTGCCAGCCTGGGGGACAGGGGCCGATCTGGGGCCAACGTCCTGACTTTC. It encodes CASLGDRGRSGANVLTF.

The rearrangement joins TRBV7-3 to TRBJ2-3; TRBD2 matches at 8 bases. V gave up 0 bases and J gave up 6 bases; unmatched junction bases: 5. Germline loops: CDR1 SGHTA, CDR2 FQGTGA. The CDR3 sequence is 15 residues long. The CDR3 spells CASSLTSGGGDTQYF. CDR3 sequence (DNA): TGTGCCAGCAGCTTAACGAGCGGGGGAGGCGATACGCAGTATTTT.

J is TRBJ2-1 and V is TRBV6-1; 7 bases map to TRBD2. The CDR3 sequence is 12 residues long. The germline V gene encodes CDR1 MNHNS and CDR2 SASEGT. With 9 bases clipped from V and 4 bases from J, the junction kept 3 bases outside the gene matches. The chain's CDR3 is CASRRGYNEQFF. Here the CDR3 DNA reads TGTGCCAGTCGGCGGGGGTACAATGAGCAGTTCTTC.

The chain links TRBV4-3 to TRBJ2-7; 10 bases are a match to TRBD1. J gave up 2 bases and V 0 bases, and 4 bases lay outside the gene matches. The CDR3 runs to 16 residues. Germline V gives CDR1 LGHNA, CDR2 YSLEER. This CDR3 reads CASSQDQDRGTYEQYF. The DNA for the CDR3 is TGCGCCAGCAGCCAAGATCAGGACAGGGGGACCTACGAGCAGTACTTC.

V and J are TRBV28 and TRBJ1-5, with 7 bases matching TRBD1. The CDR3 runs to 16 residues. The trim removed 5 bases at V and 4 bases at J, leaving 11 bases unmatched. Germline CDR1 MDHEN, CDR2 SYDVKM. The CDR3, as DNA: TGTGCCAGCAGTCCCCCGAGACCGACAGGGAATCAGCCCCAGCATTTT. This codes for CASSPPRPTGNQPQHF.

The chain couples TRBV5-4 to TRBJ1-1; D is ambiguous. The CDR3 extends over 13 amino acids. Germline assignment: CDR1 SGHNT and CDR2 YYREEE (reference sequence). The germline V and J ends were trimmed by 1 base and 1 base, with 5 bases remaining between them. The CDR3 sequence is CASSLSSNTEAFF. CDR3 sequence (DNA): TGTGCCAGCAGCTTGAGCTCGAACACTGAAGCTTTCTTT.

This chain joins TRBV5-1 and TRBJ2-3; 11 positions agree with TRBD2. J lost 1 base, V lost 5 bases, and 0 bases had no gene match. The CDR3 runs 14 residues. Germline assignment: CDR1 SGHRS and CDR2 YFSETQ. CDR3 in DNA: TGCGCCAGCAGGACTAGCGGGGGCACAGATACGCAGTATTTT. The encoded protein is CASRTSGGTDTQYF. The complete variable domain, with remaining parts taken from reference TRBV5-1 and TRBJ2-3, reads KAGVTQTPRYLIKTRGQQVTLSCSPISGHRSVSWYQQTPGQGLQFLFEYFSETQRNKGNFPGRFSGRQFSNSRSEMNVSTLELGDSALYLCASRTSGGTDTQYFGPGTRLTVL.

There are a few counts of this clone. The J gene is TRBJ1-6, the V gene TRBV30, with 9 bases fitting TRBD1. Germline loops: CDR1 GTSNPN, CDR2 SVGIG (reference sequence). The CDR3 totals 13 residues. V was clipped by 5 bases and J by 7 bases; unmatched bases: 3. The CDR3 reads CAWSGQGNSPLHF. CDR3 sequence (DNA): TGTGCCTGGTCGGGACAGGGAAATTCACCCCTCCACTTT.

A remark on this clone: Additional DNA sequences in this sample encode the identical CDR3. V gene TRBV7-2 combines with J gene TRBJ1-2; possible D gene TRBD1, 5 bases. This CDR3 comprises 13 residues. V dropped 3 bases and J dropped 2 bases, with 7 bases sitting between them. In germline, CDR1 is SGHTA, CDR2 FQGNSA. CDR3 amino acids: CASSFGQNYGYTF. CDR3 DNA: TGTGCCAGCAGCTTCGGACAAAACTATGGCTACACCTTC.

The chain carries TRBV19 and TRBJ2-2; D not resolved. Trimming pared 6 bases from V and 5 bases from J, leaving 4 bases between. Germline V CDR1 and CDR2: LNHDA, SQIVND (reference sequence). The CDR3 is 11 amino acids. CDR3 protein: CASRYTGELFF. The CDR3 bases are TGTGCCAGTAGATATACCGGGGAGCTGTTTTTT. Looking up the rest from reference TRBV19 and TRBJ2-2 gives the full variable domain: DGGITQSPKYLFRKEGQNVTLSCEQNLNHDAMYWYRQDPGQGLRLIYYSQIVNDFQKGDIAEGYSVSREKKESFPLTVTSAQKNPTAFYLCASRYTGELFFGEGSRLTVL.

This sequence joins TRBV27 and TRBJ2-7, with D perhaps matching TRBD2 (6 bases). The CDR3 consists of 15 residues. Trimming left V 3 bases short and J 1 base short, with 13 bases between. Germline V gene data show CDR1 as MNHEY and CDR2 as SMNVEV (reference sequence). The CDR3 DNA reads TGTGCCAGCAGTTTGGCGGGGATCACGTCCTACGAGCAGTACTTC. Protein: CASSLAGITSYEQYF.